This paragraph covers one T cell receptor (beta chain) sequence. The clone's antigen remains unknown. Per-nucleotide qualities are absent, and no much larger clonotype sits a single base away. This entry is derived from a study of control samples from healthy donors and cancer patients (TCRdb year 2020). Library preparation was by the immunoSEQ multiplex PCR assay. TCRdb retrieved this table from immuneACCESS and kept in-frame rearrangements only. Not all clones are present; in checked studies, unresolved V genes account for under half, and no reason is known for the remainder. The sample table holds around 200,000 clones, of which 85% to 95% were seen once. The ten largest account for almost 1.5% of the sample. Between the V and J ends, shortened by 2 bases and 1 base respectively, the junction contains 20 bases. The CDR3, cysteine through phenylalanine, is 18 amino acids long. The read is trimmed to its CDR3 DNA, 54 bases read in frame from base 1. CDR1 LNHDA and CDR2 SQIVND are derived from the germline V gene (reference sequence).

Here the chain combines TRBV19 and TRBJ1-1; tentative D gene TRBD1, with 6 bases matching. Sequenced material: blood. This clonotype was obtained from a man aged 18 to 30 in good health. The DNA sequence reads TGTGCCAGTAGTATAAGGGGACCAGGGGATGTTAAGAACACTGAAGCTTTCTTT. Its translation is CASSIRGPGDVKNTEAFF.